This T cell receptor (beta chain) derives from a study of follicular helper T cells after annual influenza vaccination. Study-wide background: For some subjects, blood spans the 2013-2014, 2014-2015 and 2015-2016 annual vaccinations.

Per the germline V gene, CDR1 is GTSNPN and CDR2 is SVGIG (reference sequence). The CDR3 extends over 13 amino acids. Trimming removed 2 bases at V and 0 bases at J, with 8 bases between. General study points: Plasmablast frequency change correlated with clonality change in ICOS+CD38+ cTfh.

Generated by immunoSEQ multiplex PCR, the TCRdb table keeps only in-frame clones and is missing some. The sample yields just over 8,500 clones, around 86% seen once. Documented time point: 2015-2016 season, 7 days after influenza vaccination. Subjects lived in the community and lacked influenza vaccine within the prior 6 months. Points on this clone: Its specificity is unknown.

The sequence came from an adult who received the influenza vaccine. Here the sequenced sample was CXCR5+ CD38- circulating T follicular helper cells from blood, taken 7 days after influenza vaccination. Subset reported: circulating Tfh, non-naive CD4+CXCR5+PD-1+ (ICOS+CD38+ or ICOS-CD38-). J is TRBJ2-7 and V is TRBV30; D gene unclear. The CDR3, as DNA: TGTGCCTGGAGTCGGCAGGACTCCTACGAGCAGTACTTC. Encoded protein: CAWSRQDSYEQYF.